The 14 T cell receptor beta chains presented below share a single source sample, sequenced in a study of human T cells and chemical hapten exposure (dated by TCRdb to the early 2020s). In light of the paper, this sample's time point label describes: patch test 3, about 24 weeks after DPC sensitization. The treatment or condition label of this sample denotes: therapeutic diphenylcyclopropenone sensitization with weekly scalp DPC. The library was prepared using RACE. Sequenced on a NextSeq 500. In-frame beta chains were kept once TCRdb had trimmed the public reads at Q25 with fastp and called clones with MiXCR. Every entry covers one CDR3 protein and lists the most common genes and DNA from its rows. Here the sample has fewer than 200,000 distinct CDR3 sequences; 25% to 35% occur a single time. Jointly, the top ten make up about 2% of the sample. Source: whole blood, taken in connection with sensitization to the hapten diphenylcyclopropenone (DPC). All receptors derive from a woman in her late teens or twenties with alopecia areata. Some clones in this sample may be carry-over from other donors' samples.

This chain links TRBV11-3 with TRBJ2-3, with unresolved D. The V end lost 2 bases, the J end lost 12 bases, and 18 bases lay between the germline ends. CDR1 and CDR2 from the germline V gene are SGHNT and YENEEA. The CDR3 contains 14 residues. CDR3: CASSLSGVKGIQYF. CDR3 coding DNA: TGTGCCAGCAGCTTATCTGGGGTCAAGGGAATACAGTATTTT.

Only one count was recorded for this clonotype. Just one base apart from a much larger clone, this may be a read error. CDR3 region: CASSSGYGYTF. CDR3 coding DNA: TGTGCCAGCAGCTCAGGCTATGGCTACACCTTC. V is TRBV5-6 and J is TRBJ1-2; no clear D. This CDR3 region has 11 residues. V was cut by 3 bases and J by 4 bases, with 4 bases left in between. The germline V gene encodes CDR1 SGHDT and CDR2 YYEEEE.

Only a few counts were recorded for this clonotype. This chain links TRBV18 with TRBJ1-2, with 8 bases that match TRBD1. The ends lost 3 bases at V and 7 bases at J; junction bases unmatched: 7. Germline assignment: CDR1 KGHSH and CDR2 LQKENI. This CDR3 has 14 amino acids. CDR3 sequence: CASSPDRGGFGYTF. The CDR3 DNA follows: TGTGCCAGCTCACCCGACAGGGGCGGGTTTGGCTACACCTTC. The full variable domain, with the rest looked up from reference TRBV18 and TRBJ1-2, is NAGVMQNPRHLVRRRGQEARLRCSPMKGHSHVYWYRQLPEEGLKFMVYLQKENIIDESGMPKERFSAEFPKEGPSILRIQQVVRGDSAAYFCASSPDRGGFGYTFGSGTRLTVV.

Here the CDR3 reads CASSRAGQYTGELFF. The CDR3 DNA reads as TGCGCCAGCAGCCGAGCGGGACAGTACACCGGGGAGCTGTTTTTT. This chain connects TRBV4-1 to TRBJ2-2, with D tentatively TRBD1 or TRBD2 (7 bases each). The V end lost 4 bases, the J end lost 3 bases, and 12 bases lay between the germline ends. The CDR3 length is 15 residues. CDR1 MGHRA and CDR2 YSYEKL come from the germline V gene.

This clonotype was recorded a few times. This sequence joins TRBV4-1 and TRBJ2-5, with unresolved D. The V end was cut by 1 base, the J end by 5 bases, with 8 bases between. This CDR3 region has 13 residues. Germline V gene data show CDR1 as MGHRA and CDR2 as YSYEKL. This CDR3 is CASSQARLETQYF. The CDR3 DNA is TGCGCCAGCAGCCAAGCGCGTTTGGAGACCCAGTACTTC.

V is TRBV20-1 and J is TRBJ2-2, with D possibly matching TRBD2 (6 bases). This CDR3 has 15 residues. V lost 8 bases and J lost 6, with 22 bases in between. CDR1 and CDR2 from the germline V gene are DFQATT and SNEGSKA (reference sequence). The CDR3 DNA follows: TGCAGTCTCCTGCTGGCGGGGAAGTCAGCCGGGGAGCTGTTTTTT. Its translation: CSLLLAGKSAGELFF.

In this sample, this clonotype turned up a few times. The chain links TRBV20-1 to TRBJ1-4, with D perhaps matching TRBD1 (5 bases). Trimming removed 2 bases from V and 4 bases from J, with 8 bases in between. Germline V gene data show CDR1 as DFQATT and CDR2 as SNEGSKA (reference sequence). The CDR3 is 13 amino acids. CDR3 in DNA: TGCAGTGCTAGAAGCCAGGGTAATGAAAAACTGTTTTTT. This sequence encodes CSARSQGNEKLFF.

V and J are TRBV2 and TRBJ1-1; D remains unclear. CDR1 and CDR2 from the germline V gene are SNHLY and FYNNEI. The CDR3 is 11 residues long. The V and J ends lost 3 bases and 7 bases respectively, with 6 bases between them. The CDR3 bases are TGTGCCAGCAGTGACCGGGGTGAAGCTTTCTTT. Amino acids: CASSDRGEAFF.

The chain carries TRBV5-1 and TRBJ1-5; 11 bases are shared with TRBD1. J was trimmed by 6 bases and V by 2 bases; bases with no gene match: 4. Germline CDR1 is SGHRS and CDR2 is YFSETQ. The CDR3 is 15 residues long. This CDR3 reads CASSFPGQGVQPQHF. The CDR3, as DNA: TGCGCCAGCAGCTTTCCGGGACAGGGGGTTCAGCCCCAGCATTTT.

This clonotype was seen a handful of times. The genes are TRBV20-1 and TRBJ2-1, with 8 bases that match TRBD2. V trimming: 0 bases; J trimming: 3 bases; junction bases outside the gene matches: 7. This CDR3 comprises 16 residues. Germline V gene sequence: CDR1 DFQATT, CDR2 SNEGSKA (reference sequence). The CDR3 DNA reads TGCAGTGCTAGAGATTCTGGTAGCGGGGACTACAATGAGCAGTTCTTC. Its translation is CSARDSGSGDYNEQFF.

CDR3 DNA: TGTGCCAGCAGTGAGGCACTAGCGGGGGGGCCGGATGAGCAGTTCTTC. Protein product: CASSEALAGGPDEQFF. J is TRBJ2-1 and V is TRBV2, with 13 nucleotides matching TRBD2. The germline gives CDR1 SNHLY, CDR2 FYNNEI. The CDR3 has 16 amino acids. Unmatched junction bases numbered 7, after V lost 3 bases and J lost 8 bases.

This clonotype came up a few times. The rearrangement uses TRBV18 and TRBJ1-2; no definite D call. Germline V gene lookup returns CDR1 KGHSH and CDR2 LQKENI. This CDR3 region has 14 residues. The V gene lost 2 bases and the J gene lost 6 bases, with 13 bases spanning the gap. CDR3 amino acids: CASSPAVLTDGYTF. The CDR3 DNA reads TGTGCCAGCTCACCAGCCGTTCTAACTGATGGCTACACCTTC. Complete variable domain (other parts from reference TRBV18 and TRBJ1-2): NAGVMQNPRHLVRRRGQEARLRCSPMKGHSHVYWYRQLPEEGLKFMVYLQKENIIDESGMPKERFSAEFPKEGPSILRIQQVVRGDSAAYFCASSPAVLTDGYTFGSGTRLTVV.

The chain carries TRBV9 and TRBJ1-1, with D hard to call. Germline assignment: CDR1 SGDLS and CDR2 YYNGEE. The V end was cut by 0 bases, the J end by 6 bases, with 9 bases between. The CDR3 covers 13 residues. DNA of the CDR3: TGTGCCAGCAGCGTAGGGGGTGGGCCTGAAGCTTTCTTT. This translates into CASSVGGGPEAFF.

The genes are TRBV7-2 and TRBJ2-7, with TRBD2 identical over 9 bases. The junction had 8 bases not matched to a gene; V was cut back by 3 bases and J by 5 bases. The germline CDR1 and CDR2 sequences are SGHTA and FQGNSA. The CDR3 is made up of 15 amino acids. The CDR3 here is CASSLSSGRFDEQYF. Written as DNA, the CDR3 is TGTGCCAGCAGCTTGTCAAGCGGGAGGTTCGACGAGCAGTACTTC.